This T cell receptor (beta chain) was sequenced during a study of regulatory T cells in long-lasting Graves disease. The time point: newly diagnosed GD, antithyroid drugs for less than 3 months. PBMC RNA was the source of the TCR library. Peripheral blood, nine milliliters of it, was drawn into EDTA tubes. This clonotype was counted many times. Its specificity is not known. Construction of the TCR beta libraries employed iRepertoire HTBI primers in conjunction with Arm-PCR of CDR3 regions. In the authors' workflow: The samples yielded roughly 64 TRBV and about 15 TRBJ segments. Each CDR3 protein gets one entry after TCRdb re-called the multiplex PCR reads with MiXCR. The V and J calls were not made by the authors but by TCRdb's processing. The profile shows about 300,000 distinct CDR3 sequences, 18% of them singletons. General observations from the study: Lower TCR diversity characterized persistent Graves' patients relative to newly diagnosed patients.

The germline V gene encodes CDR1 MNHEY and CDR2 SVGAGI. V lost 2 bases and J lost 8; bases outside the gene matches: 18. CDR3 length: 17 amino acids. The rearrangement uses TRBV6-5 and TRBJ2-7; 7 bases agree with TRBD2. The starting material was peripheral blood mononuclear cells (PBMCs), obtained at new diagnosis, from a patient treated with antithyroid drugs. This receptor was identified in a female donor with Graves disease. CDR3 in amino acids: CASSYPNPGGGGSKQYF. DNA of the CDR3: TGTGCCAGCAGTTACCCCAATCCTGGCGGGGGAGGCTCGAAGCAGTACTTC.